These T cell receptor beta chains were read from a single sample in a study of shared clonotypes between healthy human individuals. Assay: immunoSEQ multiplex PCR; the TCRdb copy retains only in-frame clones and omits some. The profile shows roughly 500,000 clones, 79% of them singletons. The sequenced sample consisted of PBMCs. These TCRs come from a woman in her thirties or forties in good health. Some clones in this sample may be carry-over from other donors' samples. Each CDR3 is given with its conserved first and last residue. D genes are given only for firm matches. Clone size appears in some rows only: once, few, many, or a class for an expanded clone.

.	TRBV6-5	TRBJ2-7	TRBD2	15	TGTGCCAGCAGTTACTCGGCGGGAGTAAGAAGGGAGCAGTACTTC	CASSYSAGVRREQYF
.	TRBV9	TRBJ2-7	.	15	TGTGCCAGCAGCCCACACCTGGACAGCTCCTACGAGCAGTACTTC	CASSPHLDSSYEQYF
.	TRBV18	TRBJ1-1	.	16	TGTGCCAGCTCACCACGGCAGGGTGGAGAGGGCACTGAAGCTTTCTTT	CASSPRQGGEGTEAFF
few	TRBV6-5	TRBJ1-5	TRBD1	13	TGTGCCAGCAGCTTCCGGGACAGGGGCCCCCAGCATTTT	CASSFRDRGPQHF
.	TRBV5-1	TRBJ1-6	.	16	TGCGCCAGCAGCTTGGGCGGGGAGGGGCGGATTTCACCCCTCCACTTT	CASSLGGEGRISPLHF
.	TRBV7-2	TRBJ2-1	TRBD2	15	TGTGCCAGCAGTTTAGCGGGAGACTCCTACAATGAGCAGTTCTTC	CASSLAGDSYNEQFF
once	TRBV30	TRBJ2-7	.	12	TGTGCCTGGAGTCCTGGTTCCTACGAGCAGTACTTC	CAWSPGSYEQYF
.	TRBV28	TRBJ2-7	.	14	TGTGCCAGCAGTTCCCCCCCTGAGAACTACGAGCAGTACTTC	CASSSPPENYEQYF
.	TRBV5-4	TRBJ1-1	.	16	TGTGCCAGCAGCTTGAGCCCCTCAGGGATGAACACTGAAGCTTTCTTT	CASSLSPSGMNTEAFF
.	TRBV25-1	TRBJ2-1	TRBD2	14	TGTGCCAGCAGTGTGGGACTAGCGGGAGTTGAGCAGTTCTTC	CASSVGLAGVEQFF
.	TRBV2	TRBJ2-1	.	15	TGTGCCAGCAGTGAAGGAGGAGCTACCTACAATGAGCAGTTCTTC	CASSEGGATYNEQFF
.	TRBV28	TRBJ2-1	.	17	TGTGCCAGCAGTTTAGGGGCCGGAGGATCCCACTACAATGAGCAGTTCTTC	CASSLGAGGSHYNEQFF
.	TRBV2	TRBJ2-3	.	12	TGTGCCAGCAGGACGGGGGAAGATACGCAGTATTTT	CASRTGEDTQYF
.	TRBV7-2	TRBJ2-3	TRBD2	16	TGTGCCAGCAGCCGCGGACTAGCGGGAGTCTCTGATACGCAGTATTTT	CASSRGLAGVSDTQYF
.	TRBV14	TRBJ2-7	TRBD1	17	TGTGCCAGCAGCCAAGTTTTACCGGGACAGGGGGCGGGAGAGCAGTACTTC	CASSQVLPGQGAGEQYF
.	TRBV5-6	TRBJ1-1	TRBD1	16	TGTGCCAGCAGCCGGACCCTACAGGGGATTAACACTGAAGCTTTCTTT	CASSRTLQGINTEAFF
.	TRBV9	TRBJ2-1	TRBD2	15	TGTGCCAGCAGAGGGACTAGCGGAGACTACAATGAGCAGTTCTTC	CASRGTSGDYNEQFF
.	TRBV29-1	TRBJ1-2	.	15	TGCAGCGTTGAAGAAGAACTGACAGTCAGCTATGGCTACACCTTC	CSVEEELTVSYGYTF
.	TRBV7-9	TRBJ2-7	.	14	TGTGCCAGCAGCTTCTCCGGGACTTTGTACGAGCAGTACTTC	CASSFSGTLYEQYF
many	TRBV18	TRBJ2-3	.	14	TGTGCCAGCTCCTATAACTCACCCACAGATACGCAGTATTTT	CASSYNSPTDTQYF
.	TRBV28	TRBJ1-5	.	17	TGTGCCAGCAGCCCCTTTGGAGCGGGTACAAGCAATCAGCCCCAGCATTTT	CASSPFGAGTSNQPQHF
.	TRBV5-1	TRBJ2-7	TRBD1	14	TGCGCCAGCAGCTTCGGGACAGGGGCCGACGAGCAGTACTTC	CASSFGTGADEQYF
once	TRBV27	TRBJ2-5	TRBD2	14	TGTGCCAGCAGTTCCTGGACTAGGCGGGAGACCCAGTACTTC	CASSSWTRRETQYF
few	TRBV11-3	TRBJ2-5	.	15	TGTGCCAGCAGCTTGGGGGGAACTAGCCAAGAGACCCAGTACTTC	CASSLGGTSQETQYF
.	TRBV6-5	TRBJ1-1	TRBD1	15	TGTGCCAGCAGTTCCACGACAGGGGGCGGGAGTGAAGCTTTCTTT	CASSSTTGGGSEAFF
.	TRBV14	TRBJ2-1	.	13	TGTGCCAGCAGCCTGGACAGTAACAATGAGCAGTTCTTC	CASSLDSNNEQFF
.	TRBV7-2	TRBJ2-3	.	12	TGTGCCAGCAGCTTAGACCTTGGTACGCAGTATTTT	CASSLDLGTQYF
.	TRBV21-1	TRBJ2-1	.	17	TGTGCCAGCAGCAAAGACCGGGAGCTACCTTCCTACAATGAGCAGTTCTTC	CASSKDRELPSYNEQFF
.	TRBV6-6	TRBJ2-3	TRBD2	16	TGTGCCAGCAGTTATGGGCTAGCGGGAGCTTCAGATACGCAGTATTTT	CASSYGLAGASDTQYF
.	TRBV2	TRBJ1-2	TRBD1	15	TGTGCCAGCAGTGACCCCAGACAGGGGGGGAGTGGCTACACCTTC	CASSDPRQGGSGYTF
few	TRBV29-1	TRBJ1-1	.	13	TGCAGCGCCCTCGGAGAGTTTGGGGGTGAAGCTTTCTTT	CSALGEFGGEAFF
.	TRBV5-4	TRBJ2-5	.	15	TGTGCCAGCAGCCCTTCGGGGCTGGGCGGAGAGACCCAGTACTTC	CASSPSGLGGETQYF
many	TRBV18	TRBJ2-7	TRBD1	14	TGTGCCAGCTCACCACTTCGACAGGGGATCGAGCAGTACTTC	CASSPLRQGIEQYF
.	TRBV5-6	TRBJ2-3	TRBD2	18	TGTGCCAGCAGCTTGGAACTAGCGGGAGGGCGATGGACAGATACGCAGTATTTT	CASSLELAGGRWTDTQYF
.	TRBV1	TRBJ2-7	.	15	TGCACCAGCACCTCCACCGGGACTAGTTGCTACGAGCAGTACTTC	CTSTSTGTSCYEQYF
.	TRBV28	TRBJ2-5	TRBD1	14	TGTGCCAGCAGCAGGGGGAGTACACAAGAGACCCAGTACTTC	CASSRGSTQETQYF
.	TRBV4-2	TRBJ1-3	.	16	TGTGCCAGCAGCCAAGAATACCATGGGGGGCTGGACACCATATATTTT	CASSQEYHGGLDTIYF
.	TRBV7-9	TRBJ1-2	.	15	TGTGCCAGCAGCCCAGGGACGGCAACTAACTATGGCTACACCTTC	CASSPGTATNYGYTF
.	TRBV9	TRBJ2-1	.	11	TGTGCCAGCAGCGGGTCACAAAAGGGGTTCTTC	CASSGSQKGFF
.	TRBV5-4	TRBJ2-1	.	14	TGTGCCAGCAGCCAAACACAGGGCTACAATGAGCAGTTCTTC	CASSQTQGYNEQFF
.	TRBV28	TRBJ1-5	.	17	TGTGCCAGTTGTTTCCCGGTAGGCAGGGGATACAATCAGCCCCAGCATTTT	CASCFPVGRGYNQPQHF
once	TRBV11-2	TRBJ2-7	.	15	TGTGCCAGCAGCTTTGGGGGCAGGACCCCCTACGAGCAGTACTTC	CASSFGGRTPYEQYF
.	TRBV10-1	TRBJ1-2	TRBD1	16	TGCGCCAGCAGTGTACGGCAGGGGGTTTTTAACTATGGCTACACCTTC	CASSVRQGVFNYGYTF
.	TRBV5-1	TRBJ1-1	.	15	TGCGCCAGCAGACCCTTCCTCGGGACGAACACTGAAGCTTTCTTT	CASRPFLGTNTEAFF
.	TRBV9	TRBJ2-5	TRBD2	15	TGTGCCAGCAGCGTAGTTCCGGGACTAGGGGAGACCCAGTACTTC	CASSVVPGLGETQYF
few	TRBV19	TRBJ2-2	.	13	TGTGCCAGTAGTATTTTAGGGGGCGGGGAGCTGTTTTTT	CASSILGGGELFF
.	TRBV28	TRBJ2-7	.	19	TGTGCCAGCAGTAACCCCTACTACCGGACAGCCAGGCTTGAGTACGAGCAGTACTTC	CASSNPYYRTARLEYEQYF
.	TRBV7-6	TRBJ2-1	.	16	TGTGCCAGCAGCTTAGTTGGTCCCCCCACGCCCAATGAGCAGTTCTTC	CASSLVGPPTPNEQFF
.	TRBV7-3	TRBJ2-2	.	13	TGTGCCAGCAGCTTATATGGGACCGGGGAGCTGTTTTTT	CASSLYGTGELFF
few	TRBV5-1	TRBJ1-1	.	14	TGCGCCAGCAGCATGGACAGTCAGAACACTGAAGCTTTCTTT	CASSMDSQNTEAFF
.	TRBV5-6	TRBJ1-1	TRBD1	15	TGTGCCAGCAGTCCCGGGACAGGGGCTGGGTCTGAAGCTTTCTTT	CASSPGTGAGSEAFF
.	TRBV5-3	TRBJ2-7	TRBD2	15	TGTGCCAGAAGCTTGGCGACTAGCGGCCTCTACGAGCAGTACTTC	CARSLATSGLYEQYF
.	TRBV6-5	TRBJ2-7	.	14	TGTGCCAGCAGGGTTGATCCAGGATCCTACGAGCAGTACTTC	CASRVDPGSYEQYF
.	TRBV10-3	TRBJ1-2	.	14	TGTGCCATCAGTGAGTCGCAGGGGCTATATGGCTACACCTTC	CAISESQGLYGYTF
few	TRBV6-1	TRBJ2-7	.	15	TGTGCCAGCAGTGATAATGCGGGGGCTGGGGGCGAGCAGTACTTC	CASSDNAGAGGEQYF
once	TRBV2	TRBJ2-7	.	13	TGTGCCAGCAACGACTCTCCCAGGGGCGAGCAGTACTTC	CASNDSPRGEQYF